The clone carrying this T cell receptor (beta chain) was found many times. Its matching antigen is unknown. Lactation, pregnancy, other autoimmune disease or uncontrolled infection excluded patients. This record comes from a study of T cells in Graves' hyperthyroidism and ophthalmopathy. Overall study: Prior to any treatment, at the point of initial diagnosis, peripheral blood was collected.

The CDR3 contains 13 residues. V trimming: 5 bases; J trimming: 6 bases; junction bases outside the gene matches: 6. Germline CDR1 is MNHEY and CDR2 is SMNVEV (reference sequence). RNA transcripts provided the source from which TCR beta CDR3 regions were amplified. First-round RT-PCR targeting the TCR CDR3 was performed with the HTBI primer set. A single record per CDR3 protein comes from TCRdb applying MiXCR to the multiplex PCR reads. This sample carries about 300,000 distinct CDR3 sequences, less than 15% of them seen once, and the ten largest clones take almost 8%. Study results and limitations: Model predictions of ophthalmopathy came a median around 7.1 months before onset. A 13 V-J signature model discriminated ophthalmopathy versus stable hyperthyroidism.

Input material: blood. The V gene is TRBV27, the J gene TRBJ1-2; 7 nucleotides line up with TRBD1. The clonotype comes from a woman in her 30s with Graves' hyperthyroidism that later progressed to Graves' ophthalmopathy. For the CDR3, the DNA is TGTGCCAGCAGTCTACTGACAGGGCATGGCTACACCTTC. Encoded protein: CASSLLTGHGYTF.